This T cell receptor beta chain originates from a study of regulatory T cells in long-lasting Graves disease. Study summary: The criterion for persistent Graves' disease was over 5 years of antithyroid drugs with positive TSH receptor antibodies. Overall study findings and caveats: Persistent Graves' patients showed reduced TCR diversity versus newly diagnosed patients. Study was limited to peripheral blood, excluding thyroid tissue. TRBV28 was favored in persistent disease, as were TRBJ1-2 and TRBJ2-5.

Noted time point: persistent/refractory GD, antithyroid drugs over 5 years with positive TRAb. There was RNA extracted from PBMCs, and the TCR library was made from it. This clonotype was recorded many times. As yet, its antigen is unknown. The germline CDR1 and CDR2 sequences are MNHEY and SVGEGT. V lost 4 bases and J 6 bases, leaving 19 bases between the germline ends. The CDR3 consists of 15 residues. HTBI primers from iRepertoire and Arm-PCR of CDR3 regions yielded the TCR beta libraries. MiXCR was run by TCRdb on the multiplex PCR reads, yielding one entry per CDR3 protein. The data contain around 500,000 distinct CDR3 sequences, roughly 20% of them singletons.

This receptor was obtained from a female donor with Graves disease. This chain links TRBV6-2 or TRBV6-3 with TRBJ2-7, with a possible D match to TRBD1 (6 bases). The material was peripheral blood mononuclear cells (PBMCs), obtained when the disease was refractory, from a patient treated with antithyroid drugs. The DNA for the CDR3 is TGTGCCAGCAGTTTCGTGAGAGGGGGTTTCGGCGAGCAGTACTTC. Protein sequence: CASSFVRGGFGEQYF.